This TCR beta chain was sequenced in a study of cytomegalovirus exposure and HLA in healthy donors. Findings of the study overall: Cytomegalovirus-associated TCR beta chains were listed, numbering some 170.

CDR3 length equals 16 residues. V shed 4 bases, J shed 0 bases, and the junction held 6 bases outside the gene matches. CDR1 and CDR2 from the germline V gene are SGHRS and YFSETQ. Clones were read by immunoSEQ multiplex PCR, and TCRdb kept only the in-frame ones, dropping some. This sample has about 120,000 clones, with roughly 90% found just once. Worth noting for this clone: The antigen remains unidentified.

This sequence originates from a woman between 18 and 29 years old in good health and CMV-seronegative. The gene calls are TRBV5-1 and TRBJ2-7; 11 bases are a match to TRBD2. Input material: PBMCs. The CDR3 loop reads CASSPTSGATSYEQYF. The CDR3 nucleotides are TGCGCCAGCAGCCCGACTAGCGGGGCAACCTCCTACGAGCAGTACTTC. The complete variable domain, with remaining parts taken from reference TRBV5-1 and TRBJ2-7, reads KAGVTQTPRYLIKTRGQQVTLSCSPISGHRSVSWYQQTPGQGLQFLFEYFSETQRNKGNFPGRFSGRQFSNSRSEMNVSTLELGDSALYLCASSPTSGATSYEQYFGPGTRLTVT.